This T cell receptor (beta chain) was documented in a study of blood T cell repertoires in COVID-19. About the study: The analysed material was cDNA or gDNA that came from T cells, B-cell-depleted T cells, or PBMCs.

The CDR3 has 17 amino acids. V was shortened by 3 bases and J by 0 bases, with 17 bases between the two germline ends. Germline values: CDR1 LGHNA, CDR2 YSLEER. Per the authors' pipeline: By means of reference gene primer amplification, nucleated cell counts were estimated. Profiled with immunoSEQ multiplex PCR; TCRdb holds only in-frame clones, not every one. V and J calls and clone size follow that table, whereas D and trimming were derived from the DNA. There are over 250,000 clones in the sample; around nine tenths occur only once, and about 2.7% lies in the top ten. Remarks on this clone: The same CDR3 also results from other DNA sequences found in this sample.

Cohort allocation depended upon clinical history that participants reported. Cohort 3 donors counted as recovered after two negative PCRs, clearance, or resolved symptoms. The origin of this receptor is a woman aged 18-29 years who had recovered from COVID-19. The material sequenced was PBMCs or T cells enriched from blood (not recorded which). V gene TRBV4-3 combines with J gene TRBJ2-5; D perhaps matches TRBD1 (5 bases). CDR3 sequence (DNA): TGCGCCAGCAGCCAGGGCTCCACAGGAAACTACCAAGAGACCCAGTACTTC. Translation: CASSQGSTGNYQETQYF.